A selection of T cell receptor beta chains follows, all from one sample in a study of cytomegalovirus exposure and HLA in healthy donors. Clones were sequenced by immunoSEQ multiplex PCR, and TCRdb holds only the in-frame ones, with some missing. The sample shows about 120,000 clones, approximately 76% of them seen only once. Sample: PBMCs. The receptors come from a man in his 60s in good health and CMV-seropositive. CDR3s include the opening cysteine and the closing phenylalanine or tryptophan. The D gene is left open where the match is weak. For some rows the clone size is stated as once, few or many, or as a class when expanded; others skip it.

few,TRBD1,TRBJ1-1,TRBV10-3,CATGTGGWNTEAFF,TGTGCCACGGGGACAGGGGGCTGGAACACTGAAGCTTTCTTT
NA,NA,TRBJ2-1,TRBV21-1,CARSPLGSSYNEQFF,TGTGCCAGGTCCCCGTTGGGGAGCTCCTACAATGAGCAGTTCTTC
NA,NA,TRBJ1-1,TRBV28,CASSQPGRMNTEAFF,TGTGCCAGCAGTCAGCCCGGGAGGATGAACACTGAAGCTTTCTTT
NA,NA,TRBJ1-1,TRBV7-2,CASSLRHSGTEAFF,TGTGCCAGCAGCTTAAGACATAGTGGAACTGAAGCTTTCTTT
once,NA,TRBJ1-6,TRBV30,CACGRRDNNSPLHF,TGTGCCTGCGGACGGAGGGATAATAATTCACCCCTCCACTTT
NA,TRBD2,TRBJ2-5,TRBV4-2,CASSRGLAGVETQYF,TGTGCCAGCAGCCGCGGACTAGCGGGAGTAGAGACCCAGTACTTC
NA,TRBD1,TRBJ1-2,TRBV18,CASSPQGQVNYGYTF,TGTGCCAGCTCACCACAGGGACAGGTTAACTATGGCTACACCTTC
NA,TRBD1,TRBJ2-7,TRBV2,CASSTQGAMDYEQYF,TGTGCCAGCAGTACACAGGGGGCCATGGACTACGAGCAGTACTTC
NA,TRBD1,TRBJ1-4,TRBV5-5,CASSSRTGLGEKLFF,TGTGCCAGCAGCTCCCGGACAGGCTTGGGTGAAAAACTGTTTTTT
few,TRBD1,TRBJ1-6,TRBV6-4,CASSKTGGGSPLHF,TGTGCCAGCAGCAAGACAGGGGGTGGATCACCCCTCCACTTT
once,NA,TRBJ1-1,TRBV6-5,CASRKNGGGHTEAFF,TGTGCCAGCAGAAAAAACGGGGGAGGGCATACTGAAGCTTTCTTT
few,TRBD1,TRBJ1-1,TRBV6-1,CASRLRQGMNTEAFF,TGTGCCAGCAGACTCAGACAGGGAATGAACACTGAAGCTTTCTTT
NA,NA,TRBJ1-2,TRBV11-2,CASRGPGAGYTF,TGTGCCAGCAGGGGGCCAGGAGCTGGCTACACCTTC
NA,TRBD1,TRBJ1-1,TRBV5-1,CASSEGQAVAQAFF,TGCGCCAGCAGCGAGGGACAGGCGGTAGCTCAAGCTTTCTTT
NA,TRBD2,TRBJ2-1,TRBV19,CASSIGPSGRSDEQFF,TGTGCCAGTAGTATTGGGCCTAGCGGGAGGTCGGATGAGCAGTTCTTC
NA,TRBD1,TRBJ1-1,TRBV5-6,CASSLVGTGWSTEAFF,TGTGCCAGCAGCTTGGTTGGGACAGGGTGGAGCACTGAAGCTTTCTTT
NA,TRBD1,TRBJ2-7,TRBV10-3,CAISEPGQGAPYEQYF,TGTGCCATCAGTGAGCCCGGACAGGGGGCCCCCTACGAGCAGTACTTC
once,NA,TRBJ1-3,TRBV2,CASSAADSKSGNTIYF,TGTGCCAGCAGCGCCGCGGACAGCAAGTCCGGAAACACCATATATTTT
NA,NA,TRBJ2-3,TRBV5-8,CASLKPTDTQYF,TGTGCCAGCTTAAAGCCCACAGATACGCAGTATTTT
NA,NA,TRBJ2-7,TRBV6-1,CASSAGGYSYEQYF,TGTGCCAGCAGTGCCGGAGGTTATAGCTACGAGCAGTACTTC
NA,NA,TRBJ2-2,TRBV25-1,CASSSRDGELFF,TGTGCCAGCAGTTCTCGGGACGGGGAGCTGTTTTTT
NA,TRBD2,TRBJ2-3,TRBV25-1,CASSESGREGSTDTQYF,TGTGCCAGCAGTGAAAGTGGGCGGGAGGGGAGCACAGATACGCAGTATTTT
NA,NA,TRBJ1-1,TRBV4-1,CASSPKLPGGAVVNTEAFF,TGCGCCAGCAGCCCAAAACTCCCGGGGGGCGCCGTGGTGAACACTGAAGCTTTCTTT
NA,NA,TRBJ1-6,TRBV11-2,CASSLASTNSPLHF,TGTGCCAGCAGCTTAGCGAGTACTAATTCACCCCTCCACTTT
NA,NA,TRBJ1-1,TRBV21-1,CASSKGQGPVTEAFF,TGTGCCAGCAGCAAGGGACAGGGCCCGGTCACTGAAGCTTTCTTT
NA,NA,TRBJ1-1,TRBV2,CASSIQGYTEAFF,TGTGCCAGCAGTATCCAGGGATACACTGAAGCTTTCTTT